The 31 T cell receptor beta chains presented below share a single source sample, sequenced in a study of blood T cell repertoires in COVID-19. Produced via immunoSEQ multiplex PCR; TCRdb's table is partial and in-frame only. The data hold over 70,000 clones, with about 76% observed a single time. Specimen: peripheral blood. These TCRs come from a woman older than 75 with active or convalescent COVID-19.

The gene calls are TRBV11-2 and TRBJ2-1; 13 bases are shared with TRBD2. Germline V CDR1 and CDR2: SGHAT, FQNNGV. The CDR3 has 16 residues. The V gene end was trimmed by 4 bases and the J gene end by 8 bases; junction bases not matched to a gene: 8. The CDR3 DNA reads as TGTGCCAGCAGCTCACTAGCGGGGGGGACTGCACATGAGCAGTTCTTC. The encoded protein is CASSSLAGGTAHEQFF.

The chain uses TRBV29-1 and TRBJ2-5; weak D call: TRBD2 (5 bases). The CDR3 extends over 14 amino acids. Germline V CDR1 and CDR2: SQVTM, ANQGSEA. The V and J ends lost 4 bases and 2 bases respectively, with 14 bases between them. The CDR3 sequence: CSVARVGYQETQYF. CDR3 in DNA: TGCAGCGTTGCGAGGGTGGGTTATCAAGAGACCCAGTACTTC.

This clone was recorded a few times. The chain employs TRBV3-1 (or the pseudogene TRBV3-2) and TRBJ2-3; 8 bases align to TRBD2. The junction had 9 bases not matched to a gene; V was cut back by 3 bases and J by 4 bases. Germline CDR1 LGHDT, CDR2 YNNKEL (reference sequence). This CDR3 is 16 amino acids long. In DNA, the CDR3 is TGTGCCAGCAGCCATACCGGGGGGGCAAGCCCAGATACGCAGTATTTT. It yields the protein CASSHTGGASPDTQYF.

This clone was seen a few times. The V and J genes are TRBV3-1 (or the pseudogene TRBV3-2) and TRBJ1-3; perhaps TRBD1 as D (6 bases). The germline V and J ends were trimmed by 5 bases and 0 bases, with 11 bases remaining between them. Germline V CDR1 and CDR2: LGHDT, YNNKEL (reference sequence). This CDR3 has 15 amino acids. In nucleotides, the CDR3 is TGTGCCAGCAGCTCCCGGGGGGCCTCTGGAAACACCATATATTTT. Its translation: CASSSRGASGNTIYF.

The rearrangement uses TRBV28 and TRBJ1-4; the D gene is possibly TRBD1 (5 bases). Trimming took off 10 bases at V and 4 bases at J, with 13 bases between the two ends. Germline loops: CDR1 MDHEN, CDR2 SYDVKM. This CDR3 is built from 13 residues. CDR3: CATIDSNNEKLFF. CDR3 nucleotide sequence: TGTGCCACTATCGACAGCAATAATGAAAAACTGTTTTTT.

This clone was seen a few times. The gene calls are TRBV5-4 and TRBJ1-3, with a weak D call TRBD1 (5 bases). CDR3 length: 16 amino acids. Trimming left V 0 bases short and J 2 bases short, with 12 bases between. Germline CDR1 reads SGHNT; CDR2 reads YYREEE (reference sequence). This chain's CDR3 is CASSLGTGLPGNTIYF. CDR3 nucleotide sequence: TGTGCCAGCAGCTTGGGAACAGGCTTACCTGGAAACACCATATATTTT.

This clone was observed once. The rearrangement links TRBV27 to TRBJ2-3, with 11 bases lining up with TRBD1. The J segment lost 1 base and the V segment lost 1 base, leaving 4 bases of the junction unmatched. The CDR3 sequence is 17 residues long. CDR1 and CDR2 (germline): MNHEY, SMNVEV (reference sequence). CDR3 nucleotide sequence: TGTGCCAGCAGTTTATACGGACAGGGGGCCGGCACAGATACGCAGTATTTT. As protein: CASSLYGQGAGTDTQYF.

In this sample, this clone turned up a few times. Other DNA sequences in the same sample also yield this CDR3. This chain connects TRBV3-1 (or the pseudogene TRBV3-2) to TRBJ1-5; TRBD1 might be the D (5 bases). CDR1 LGHDT and CDR2 YNNKEL come from the germline V gene (reference sequence). The CDR3 loop spans 13 amino acids. Between the trimmed V and J ends, which lost 5 bases and 4 bases, there was a span of 9 bases. This chain's CDR3 is CASSYRGNQPQHF. CDR3 nucleotides: TGTGCCAGCAGCTATCGGGGGAATCAGCCCCAGCATTTT.

The chain links TRBV18 to TRBJ2-7; 10 nucleotides line up with TRBD1. Losses at the gene ends were 4 bases for V and 3 bases for J; bases not matched to a gene: 3. Germline V gene lookup returns CDR1 KGHSH and CDR2 LQKENI. The CDR3 spans 14 residues. The CDR3 DNA sequence: TGTGCCAGCTCACTTGGACAGGGGGACTACGAGCAGTACTTC. As protein: CASSLGQGDYEQYF.

A few counts support this clone. The chain joins TRBV4-3 to TRBJ1-2; 9 bases match TRBD1. CDR3 size: 16 residues. V lost 11 bases and J lost 7; bases outside the gene matches: 20. In germline, CDR1 is LGHNA, CDR2 YSLEER. The CDR3 reads CACPLGQGLGGGGYTF. The DNA of the CDR3 is TGCGCCTGCCCCCTGGGACAGGGTCTCGGCGGCGGTGGCTACACCTTC.

The chain joins TRBV27 to TRBJ2-1; 8 bases match TRBD1. The germline CDR1 and CDR2 sequences are MNHEY and SMNVEV (reference sequence). The V gene end was trimmed by 9 bases and the J gene end by 9 bases; junction bases not matched to a gene: 13. This CDR3 contains 14 residues. The CDR3 DNA is TGTGCCAGTTCGACAGGGGTCGCGTATAGTGAGCAGTTCTTC. Protein product: CASSTGVAYSEQFF.

This chain joins TRBV5-6 and TRBJ2-4; maybe TRBD2 (6 bases). The CDR3 loop spans 14 amino acids. Germline V lookup: CDR1 SGHDT, CDR2 YYEEEE. V shed 4 bases and J shed 2 bases, with 10 bases lying between them. The CDR3 coding sequence is TGTGCCAGCAGCCCCGGGGGAACCAAAAACATTCAGTACTTC. This codes for CASSPGGTKNIQYF.

This clone showed up just once. J is TRBJ1-1 and V is TRBV5-1; D possibly corresponds to TRBD1 (5 bases). The germline gives CDR1 SGHRS, CDR2 YFSETQ. V lost 2 bases and J 4 bases, leaving 15 bases between the germline ends. The CDR3 has 15 residues. In DNA, the CDR3 is TGCGCCAGCAGCTTCAAGGGGTCTGGAAGCACTGAAGCTTTCTTT. Its protein is CASSFKGSGSTEAFF. The variable domain in full, with the rest retrieved from reference TRBV5-1 and TRBJ1-1, is KAGVTQTPRYLIKTRGQQVTLSCSPISGHRSVSWYQQTPGQGLQFLFEYFSETQRNKGNFPGRFSGRQFSNSRSEMNVSTLELGDSALYLCASSFKGSGSTEAFFGQGTRLTVV.

The chain links TRBV19 to TRBJ1-4; the match to TRBD1 covers 7 bases. The CDR3 has 15 residues. The germline CDR1 and CDR2 sequences are LNHDA and SQIVND (reference sequence). Trimming at V came to 2 bases and at J to 2 bases, leaving 2 bases not matched to a gene. In DNA form, the CDR3 reads TGTGCCAGTAGTATATCGGGACAGACTAATGAAAAACTGTTTTTT. This codes for CASSISGQTNEKLFF.

The chain recombines TRBV2 with TRBJ2-5, with D perhaps matching TRBD2 (7 bases). The germline V and J ends were trimmed by 5 bases and 3 bases, with 22 bases remaining between them. Germline V gives CDR1 SNHLY, CDR2 FYNNEI. CDR3 length: 17 amino acids. This CDR3 is CASSPGPRRGGEETQYF. CDR3 coding DNA: TGTGCCAGCAGTCCAGGTCCCAGGAGGGGGGGGGAAGAGACCCAGTACTTC.

This chain uses TRBV6-2 or TRBV6-3 with TRBJ1-5; the match to TRBD1 covers 7 bases. V lost 5 bases to trimming and J lost 10 bases; unmatched junction nucleotides: 20. Germline lookup yields CDR1 MNHEY and CDR2 SVGEGT. This CDR3 is built from 17 residues. CDR3 protein: CASSLIRDSFVSRPQHF. CDR3 coding DNA: TGTGCCAGCAGTCTGATCCGGGACAGCTTCGTCTCACGTCCCCAGCATTTT.

This clone was observed a handful of times. The rearrangement joins TRBV29-1 to TRBJ2-2; D is possibly TRBD1 (5 bases). CDR1 and CDR2 (germline): SQVTM, ANQGSEA. With 8 bases removed from V and 6 bases from J, the gap between germline ends came to 16 bases. CDR3 length: 13 amino acids. The CDR3 sequence is CSFTGPNAGELFF. DNA for the CDR3: TGCAGCTTCACAGGTCCCAACGCCGGGGAGCTGTTTTTT.

This clone was seen only a few times. The chain recombines TRBV2 with TRBJ2-1; maybe TRBD2 (5 bases). Germline V gives CDR1 SNHLY, CDR2 FYNNEI. This CDR3 has 13 residues. V lost 6 bases, J lost 7 bases, and 13 bases lay in between. Written as DNA, the CDR3 is TGTGCCAGCAGACTAGACCGGGAAAATGAGCAGTTCTTC. It specifies CASRLDRENEQFF.

The genes are TRBV7-9 and TRBJ1-1; D is possibly TRBD1 (6 bases). The CDR3 consists of 14 residues. Germline V gene sequence: CDR1 SEHNR, CDR2 FQNEAQ (reference sequence). V gave up 5 bases and J gave up 2 bases, with 12 bases separating them. The CDR3, as DNA: TGTGCCAGCAGCCTCTCGGACAGAAACACTGAAGCTTTCTTT. It is translated as CASSLSDRNTEAFF.

The chain joins TRBV15 to TRBJ2-7; D is perhaps TRBD1 (6 bases). Germline V gene lookup returns CDR1 LNHNV and CDR2 YYDKDF (reference sequence). The CDR3 is 16 amino acids. Trimming stripped 0 bases from V and 3 bases from J, with 15 bases between. CDR3 sequence reads: CATSRDVGTGFYEQYF. As DNA, the CDR3 is TGTGCCACCAGCAGAGACGTTGGCACAGGGTTCTACGAGCAGTACTTC.

The V call is TRBV6-6, the J call TRBJ1-3; D gene uncertain. CDR1 is MNHNY and CDR2 is SVGAGI in the germline V gene (reference sequence). This CDR3 has 12 residues. V was trimmed by 8 bases and J by 0 bases, leaving 5 bases between them. This CDR3 reads CASLSSGNTIYF. In DNA, the CDR3 is TGTGCCAGCCTTAGCTCTGGAAACACCATATATTTT.

The count of this clone is one. The CDR3 DNA reads as TGTGCCAGCAGACTCATCACCGGGACAGGAGAAAATTCACCCCTCCACTTT. Residues: CASRLITGTGENSPLHF. The chain uses TRBV27 and TRBJ1-6, with TRBD1 identical over 8 bases. The germline CDR1 and CDR2 sequences are MNHEY and SMNVEV (reference sequence). J was trimmed by 7 bases and V by 6 bases; bases with no gene match: 14. This CDR3 region has 17 residues.

This clone was picked up one time. This rearrangement joins TRBV2 to TRBJ2-2, with TRBD1 matching 8 bases. This CDR3 region has 15 residues. CDR1 is SNHLY, CDR2 FYNNEI, per germline. V shed 3 bases, J shed 4 bases, and the junction held 4 bases outside the gene matches. The CDR3 DNA reads as TGTGCCAGCAGTGAGCGGACAGGGCTCACCGGGGAGCTGTTTTTT. Translating it yields CASSERTGLTGELFF.

The J gene is TRBJ1-6, the V gene TRBV25-1, with 8 bases that match TRBD1. The CDR3 covers 15 residues. The germline CDR1 and CDR2 sequences are MGHDK and SYGVNS. V gave up 2 bases and J gave up 10 bases; unmatched junction bases: 7. The CDR3 DNA reads as TGTGCCAGCAGTGAAAAGACAGGGGAAGGGTCACCCCTCCACTTT. Encoded protein: CASSEKTGEGSPLHF.

In this sample, this clone turned up a few times. The chain uses TRBV11-3 and TRBJ2-3; 10 bases match TRBD2. The CDR3 runs 16 residues. V trimming: 4 bases; J trimming: 0 bases; junction bases outside the gene matches: 4. CDR1 is SGHNT, CDR2 YENEEA, per germline. CDR3 DNA: TGTGCCAGCAGCTCCGGGACTAGCGTAAGCACAGATACGCAGTATTTT. Protein product: CASSSGTSVSTDTQYF. Filled out from reference TRBV11-3 and TRBJ2-3, the complete variable domain reads EAGVVQSPRYKIIEKKQPVAFWCNPISGHNTLYWYLQNLGQGPELLIRYENEEAVDDSQLPKDRFSAERLKGVDSTLKIQPAELGDSAVYLCASSSGTSVSTDTQYFGPGTRLTVL.

The chain employs TRBV28 and TRBJ1-5; 9 nucleotides agree with TRBD1. J lost 5 bases, V lost 5 bases, and 7 bases had no gene match. Germline V gives CDR1 MDHEN, CDR2 SYDVKM. The CDR3 has 15 residues. CDR3 amino acids: CASSPSGQGYQPQHF. The CDR3 nucleotides read TGTGCCAGCAGTCCGTCGGGACAGGGCTATCAGCCCCAGCATTTT.

The chain uses TRBV19 and TRBJ2-3, with D maybe TRBD1 (6 bases). CDR1 LNHDA and CDR2 SQIVND come from the germline V gene (reference sequence). The CDR3 consists of 15 residues. Trimming cost V 1 base and J 3 bases, with 11 bases left between them. The CDR3: CASSIAQGNTDTQYF. CDR3 nucleotide sequence: TGTGCCAGTAGTATAGCGCAGGGGAATACAGATACGCAGTATTTT.

This chain uses TRBV14 with TRBJ1-1; no clear D. Between the trimmed V and J ends, which lost 1 base and 5 bases, there was a span of 11 bases. The CDR3 totals 14 residues. In germline, CDR1 is SGHDN, CDR2 FVKESK. CDR3 sequence: CASSQGQRSTEAFF. CDR3 DNA sequence: TGTGCCAGCAGCCAAGGTCAGAGGAGTACTGAAGCTTTCTTT.

The gene calls are TRBV30 and TRBJ1-1; possible D gene TRBD1, 5 bases. Germline V gene sequence: CDR1 GTSNPN, CDR2 SVGIG (reference sequence). This CDR3 has 13 amino acids. Trimming took off 0 bases at V and 6 bases at J, with 11 bases between the two ends. The CDR3, as DNA: TGTGCCTGGAGTGTGGGGGGGGACTCTGAAGCTTTCTTT. It specifies CAWSVGGDSEAFF.

This clone was found a few times. The rearrangement links TRBV6-5 to TRBJ1-1; 7 bases match TRBD1. Germline-derived CDR1 and CDR2 are MNHEY and SVGAGI. This CDR3 spans 14 amino acids. Losses at the gene ends were 2 bases for V and 4 bases for J; bases not matched to a gene: 4. This chain's CDR3 is CASSYDREATEAFF. CDR3 nucleotide sequence: TGTGCCAGCAGTTACGACAGGGAGGCCACTGAAGCTTTCTTT.

The rearrangement links TRBV12-3 or TRBV12-4 to TRBJ1-2, with D maybe TRBD1 (5 bases). This CDR3 comprises 12 residues. The V and J ends lost 3 bases and 8 bases respectively, with 10 bases between them. The CDR3 reads CASSFPGKGYTF. The CDR3 nucleotides are TGTGCCAGCAGTTTTCCAGGGAAAGGCTACACCTTC.